The next 27 T cell receptor beta chains were all read from a single sample in a study of vaccination and CD4 T cells after COVID-19. Specified treatment: approximately 9-day PBMC culture with coronavirus spike peptide pools or control peptides (ViraFEST assay). Once obtained from cultured CD4+ T cells, the DNA was sequenced using the Oncomine TCR Beta short-read assay. TCRdb reprocessed the PCR reads via MiXCR and lists one record per CDR3 protein. The sample lists about 21,000 distinct CDR3 sequences, around 55% occurring once. Their recognized antigens are unknown. Sequenced material: CD4+ T cells from blood, cultured in vitro. Source of these receptors: a human donor who had recovered from COVID-19.

This clonotype came up a few times. The genes are TRBV6-1 and TRBJ2-4; D perhaps matches TRBD2 (6 bases). Deletions cut 7 bases from V and 0 bases from J, with 7 bases between. Per the germline V gene, CDR1 is MNHNS and CDR2 is SASEGT. This CDR3 has 13 residues. CDR3 sequence reads: CASTGLAKNIQYF. CDR3 nucleotide sequence: TGTGCCAGCACGGGACTAGCCAAAAACATTCAGTACTTC.

V gene TRBV10-1 combines with J gene TRBJ1-1; TRBD1 is a possible D gene (6 bases). Germline CDR1 and CDR2: WNHNN and SYGVQD (reference sequence). V was clipped by 0 bases and J by 5 bases, with 16 bases between them. This CDR3 is built from 16 residues. Written as DNA, the CDR3 is TGCGCCAGCAGTGAGTCGGAATGGGGGGGCCGGACTGAAGCTTTCTTT. Protein: CASSESEWGGRTEAFF.

This chain connects TRBV6-1 to TRBJ1-6; 7 nucleotides align to TRBD1. In germline, CDR1 is MNHNS, CDR2 SASEGT. The V gene end was trimmed by 11 bases and the J gene end by 7 bases; junction bases not matched to a gene: 20. The CDR3 extends over 17 amino acids. The chain's CDR3 is CAGVNTETGNRNSPLHF. CDR3 in DNA: TGTGCCGGAGTAAACACCGAGACAGGGAACAGAAATTCACCCCTCCACTTT.

This chain uses TRBV5-8 with TRBJ1-5; no definite D call. Germline CDR1 and CDR2: SGHTS and YDEGEE. CDR3 size: 14 residues. Trimming took 0 bases from V and 3 from J, leaving 7 bases between them. The CDR3 reads CASSLGRANQPQHF. CDR3 nucleotide sequence: TGTGCCAGCAGCTTGGGGAGGGCCAATCAGCCCCAGCATTTT.

The V gene is TRBV24-1, the J gene TRBJ2-3; either TRBD1 or TRBD2 may supply D (5 bases each). V lost 8 bases, J lost 4 bases, and 21 bases lay in between. The CDR3 consists of 16 residues. Germline V gives CDR1 KGHDR, CDR2 SFDVKD. DNA of the CDR3: TGTGCCACCATGAGTGGTGGGACGGCAAGCGCAGATACGCAGTATTTT. Translation: CATMSGGTASADTQYF.

Of note for this clonotype: Relative to the germline gene, one junction end is altered; a read error may explain this. The rearrangement links TRBV20-1 to TRBJ2-7; 12 nucleotides line up with TRBD2. The CDR3 has 13 amino acids. In germline, CDR1 is DFQATT, CDR2 SNEGSKA (reference sequence). CDR3 in DNA: TGCAGTGCTAACCCGACTAGCGGGAGCTTAGAGAAATTC. Translating it yields CSANPTSGSLEKF.

This clonotype was recorded only once. The chain has TRBV19 and TRBJ2-1, with D hard to call. V lost 0 bases, J lost 9 bases, and 6 bases lay in between. The germline gives CDR1 LNHDA, CDR2 SQIVND (reference sequence). The CDR3 length is 12 residues. The CDR3 DNA reads as TGTGCCAGTAGTATAGAAGGGATTGAGCAGTTCTTC. Amino acid sequence: CASSIEGIEQFF. Full variable domain (remainder filled in from reference TRBV19 and TRBJ2-1): DGGITQSPKYLFRKEGQNVTLSCEQNLNHDAMYWYRQDPGQGLRLIYYSQIVNDFQKGDIAEGYSVSREKKESFPLTVTSAQKNPTAFYLCASSIEGIEQFFGPGTRLTVL.

The rearrangement joins TRBV27 to TRBJ1-1; D perhaps matches TRBD1 (6 bases). This CDR3 is 16 amino acids long. Trimming removed 0 bases at V and 1 base at J, with 12 bases between. The germline V gene has CDR1 MNHEY and CDR2 SMNVEV (reference sequence). The CDR3 reads CASSLSGIGGNTEAFF. CDR3 nucleotides: TGTGCCAGCAGTTTATCGGGGATAGGGGGGAACACTGAAGCTTTCTTT.

The J gene is TRBJ1-3, the V gene TRBV4-1; 7 bases match TRBD1. This CDR3 is 15 amino acids long. V was clipped by 1 base and J by 2 bases; unmatched bases: 2. The V gene's germline CDR1 is MGHRA and CDR2 YSYEKL. The CDR3 protein is CASSQVQGAGNTIYF. CDR3 sequence (DNA): TGCGCCAGCAGCCAAGTGCAGGGGGCTGGAAACACCATATATTTT.

This clonotype was observed a few times. The chain employs TRBV20-1 and TRBJ2-5; 7 bases line up with TRBD2. CDR1 DFQATT and CDR2 SNEGSKA come from the germline V gene (reference sequence). V dropped 5 bases and J dropped 7; count of bases not matched to a gene: 7. This CDR3 contains 12 residues. CDR3 sequence reads: CSAHLSGGTQYF. The CDR3 nucleotides are TGCAGTGCTCACCTTTCGGGGGGGACCCAGTACTTC.

CDR3 amino acids: CASSLNPSYGYTF. The CDR3 coding sequence is TGTGCCAGCAGTTTAAACCCGTCCTATGGCTACACCTTC. This chain joins TRBV28 and TRBJ1-2; D remains ambiguous. Trimming took off 2 bases at V and 4 bases at J, with 8 bases between the two ends. From germline, CDR1 is MDHEN and CDR2 SYDVKM. The CDR3 covers 13 residues.

This rearrangement joins TRBV12-3 or TRBV12-4 to TRBJ2-5; TRBD2 might be the D (6 bases). Trimming stripped 6 bases from V and 3 bases from J, with 17 bases between. There are 15 residues in the CDR3. The CDR3: CASSPNSGGKETQYF. Written as DNA, the CDR3 is TGTGCCAGCAGCCCTAACTCAGGCGGGAAAGAGACCCAGTACTTC.

This clonotype was seen a handful of times. This rearrangement joins TRBV7-9 to TRBJ1-5, with D possibly TRBD1 on 5 matching bases. V was clipped by 3 bases and J by 3 bases, with 15 bases between them. Germline V gives CDR1 SEHNR, CDR2 FQNEAQ (reference sequence). There are 16 residues in the CDR3. CDR3 nucleotide sequence: TGTGCCAGCAGCTTGTACGGGGGGTATCACAATCAGCCCCAGCATTTT. Amino acids: CASSLYGGYHNQPQHF.

This chain uses TRBV24-1 with TRBJ2-3; 14 bases are a match to TRBD2. J gave up 8 bases and V 3 bases, and 9 bases lay outside the gene matches. The CDR3 length is 17 residues. Germline V gene sequence: CDR1 KGHDR, CDR2 SFDVKD. In DNA, the CDR3 is TGTGCCACCAGTGATCCGACTAGCGGGAGGGGGGCTAGTACGCAGTATTTT. Its protein is CATSDPTSGRGASTQYF.

The gene calls are TRBV15 and TRBJ1-2, with 7 bases identical to TRBD1. The V segment lost 1 base and the J segment 2 bases; nucleotides outside the gene matches: 10. The germline V gene has CDR1 LNHNV and CDR2 YYDKDF (reference sequence). The CDR3 sequence is 17 residues long. As DNA, the CDR3 is TGTGCCACCAGCAGAGCCCCCATGGGACAGCCAAACTATGGCTACACCTTC. Translated: CATSRAPMGQPNYGYTF.

J is TRBJ1-1 and V is TRBV20-1, with D possibly matching TRBD1 (6 bases). Germline loops: CDR1 DFQATT, CDR2 SNEGSKA (reference sequence). Trimming shortened V by 3 bases and J by 0 bases, and 11 bases separated the two germline ends. CDR3 length equals 14 residues. CDR3 in amino acids: CSASRGYMNTEAFF. The DNA for the CDR3 is TGCAGTGCTAGCAGGGGATACATGAACACTGAAGCTTTCTTT.

This CDR3 is CASSTDWGPYEQYF. The CDR3 DNA is TGTGCCAGCAGCACAGACTGGGGACCCTACGAGCAGTACTTC. The chain joins TRBV7-2 to TRBJ2-7; tentatively, D is TRBD1 or TRBD2 (5 bases each). The ends were cut back, 5 bases at V and 2 bases at J, with 13 bases in the middle. The CDR3 consists of 14 residues. In germline, CDR1 is SGHTA, CDR2 FQGNSA.

This clonotype was observed a few times. The chain links TRBV7-2 to TRBJ2-1, with TRBD2 as a possible D gene (7 bases). Germline V CDR1 and CDR2: SGHTA, FQGNSA. This CDR3 has 15 amino acids. V lost 5 bases and J 2 bases, leaving 13 bases between the germline ends. CDR3 amino acids: CASSGGGRPYNEQFF. In nucleotides, the CDR3 is TGTGCCAGCAGCGGGGGGGGCCGCCCCTACAATGAGCAGTTCTTC.

The chain joins TRBV25-1 to TRBJ1-5; 8 bases fit TRBD1. The CDR3 is 13 amino acids. The V segment lost 6 bases and the J segment 5 bases; nucleotides outside the gene matches: 3. Germline loops: CDR1 MGHDK, CDR2 SYGVNS. CDR3 bases: TGTGCCAGCAGCGGACAGGGAGATCAGCCCCAGCATTTT. Its protein product is CASSGQGDQPQHF. Filled out from reference TRBV25-1 and TRBJ1-5, the complete variable domain reads EADIYQTPRYLVIGTGKKITLECSQTMGHDKMYWYQQDPGMELHLIHYSYGVNSTEKGDLSSESTVSRIRTEHFPLTLESARPSHTSQYLCASSGQGDQPQHFGDGTRLSIL.

The V call is TRBV7-2, the J call TRBJ2-7, with D possibly being TRBD1 (6 bases). V was clipped by 4 bases and J by 0 bases, with 13 bases between them. This CDR3 has 15 amino acids. Germline-derived CDR1 and CDR2 are SGHTA and FQGNSA. The chain's CDR3 is CASSSRTGSSYEQYF. CDR3 coding DNA: TGTGCCAGCAGCTCACGAACAGGGAGCTCCTACGAGCAGTACTTC. The variable domain in full, with the rest retrieved from reference TRBV7-2 and TRBJ2-7, is GAGVSQSPSNKVTEKGKDVELRCDPISGHTALYWYRQSLGQGLEFLIYFQGNSAPDKSGLPSDRFSAERTGGSVSTLTIQRTQQEDSAVYLCASSSRTGSSYEQYFGPGTRLTVT.

The V and J genes are TRBV27 and TRBJ2-5; a possible D gene is TRBD1 (6 bases). With 5 bases removed from V and 5 bases from J, the gap between germline ends came to 15 bases. The CDR3 has 14 amino acids. Germline V gene lookup returns CDR1 MNHEY and CDR2 SMNVEV (reference sequence). CDR3 bases: TGTGCCAGCAGTCGCGACAGGTCGAGGGAGACCCAGTACTTC. This gives the protein CASSRDRSRETQYF.

The chain carries TRBV10-3 and TRBJ1-4; D is perhaps TRBD1 (6 bases). CDR3 length: 14 residues. The V and J ends lost 3 bases and 6 bases respectively, with 11 bases between them. Germline CDR1 is ENHRY and CDR2 is SYGVKD. The CDR3 sequence is CAISEGGPHEKLFF. CDR3 DNA: TGTGCCATCAGTGAAGGGGGACCCCATGAAAAACTGTTTTTT.

The chain is built from TRBV5-1 and TRBJ2-5; TRBD2 aligns across 9 bases. This CDR3 has 17 amino acids. The V gene's germline CDR1 is SGHRS and CDR2 YFSETQ. V lost 0 bases and J lost 3; bases outside the gene matches: 9. CDR3 in amino acids: CASSLGGLAGYKETQYF. The CDR3 coding sequence is TGCGCCAGCAGCTTGGGGGGCCTAGCGGGGTATAAAGAGACCCAGTACTTC.

This clonotype was found a few times. The chain joins TRBV2 to TRBJ2-7; 11 nucleotides match TRBD1. The CDR3 consists of 14 residues. With 7 bases clipped from V and 0 bases from J, the junction kept 2 bases outside the gene matches. The V gene's germline CDR1 is SNHLY and CDR2 FYNNEI. This CDR3 reads CASMGTGGSYEQYF. CDR3 coding DNA: TGTGCCAGCATGGGGACAGGGGGCTCCTACGAGCAGTACTTC.

The chain uses TRBV7-9 and TRBJ2-1; TRBD1 matches 8 bases. With V trimmed by 4 bases and J by 6 bases, 11 bases remained unmatched. CDR3 length: 16 amino acids. Germline V gene lookup returns CDR1 SEHNR and CDR2 FQNEAQ (reference sequence). The chain's CDR3 is CASSSLDRARVNEQFF. DNA of the CDR3: TGTGCCAGCAGCTCCCTGGACAGGGCTCGGGTCAATGAGCAGTTCTTC.

The V gene is TRBV28, the J gene TRBJ2-5, with D possibly being TRBD1 or TRBD2 (5 bases each). The CDR3 is 13 residues long. Between the trimmed V and J ends, which lost 2 bases and 3 bases, there was a span of 7 bases. The germline V gene has CDR1 MDHEN and CDR2 SYDVKM. The CDR3 DNA reads as TGTGCCAGCAGTTTAGGGGGAGAAGAGACCCAGTACTTC. This translates into CASSLGGEETQYF.

The chain is built from TRBV10-3 and TRBJ1-1; 12 nucleotides agree with TRBD1. V gave up 0 bases and J gave up 11 bases; unmatched junction bases: 7. The CDR3 has 15 amino acids. The germline V gene has CDR1 ENHRY and CDR2 SYGVKD. CDR3 amino acids: CAISESGQGARRAFF. The CDR3 DNA is TGTGCCATCAGTGAGTCGGGACAGGGGGCGCGACGGGCTTTCTTT.